This TCR beta chain was sequenced during a study of blood T cell repertoires in COVID-19. Cohort 3 donors counted as recovered after two negative PCRs, clearance, or resolved symptoms. In the original processing: Scientists estimated how many nucleated cells there were by amplifying reference gene primers. The table came from immunoSEQ multiplex PCR; TCRdb's copy has only in-frame clones and leaves some out. That table gives V, J and clone size, and the DNA gave D and trimming. In the table there are hundreds of thousands of clones, around nine tenths of which are singletons. CDR1 and CDR2 (germline): SEHNR, FQNEAQ (reference sequence). The CDR3 covers 15 residues. Trimming pared 1 base from V and 2 bases from J, leaving 9 bases between.

The clonotype was recovered from a woman in her forties or fifties who had recovered from COVID-19. The sequencing sample was made of PBMCs or T cells enriched from blood (not recorded which). The gene calls are TRBV7-9 and TRBJ1-5, with no clear D. This chain's CDR3 is CASSLGGLGNQPQHF. CDR3 in DNA: TGTGCCAGCAGCTTAGGAGGATTGGGCAATCAGCCCCAGCATTTT.